Here is one TCR beta chain with its context. Data came from immunoSEQ multiplex PCR; TCRdb stores just in-frame clones and leaves some out. Here the sample spans about 220,000 clones, about 87% being singletons. The data originate from a study of blood T cell repertoires in COVID-19. Trimming took 6 bases from V and 7 from J, leaving 16 bases between them. Germline CDR1 and CDR2: ENHRY and SYGVKD. The CDR3 runs 14 residues. Participant ages covered roughly 18 to 89 years across around 25 US areas. Participants were placed into cohorts based on the clinical history they reported. Sequences were obtained from PBMCs or T cells enriched from blood (not recorded which). The chain recombines TRBV10-3 with TRBJ2-1, with D perhaps TRBD2 (6 bases). The sequence came from a woman aged 40 to 50 with acute COVID-19. CDR3 residues: CAIRSGRAGNEQFF. CDR3 coding DNA: TGTGCCATCAGGTCGGGACGCGCGGGGAATGAGCAGTTCTTC.